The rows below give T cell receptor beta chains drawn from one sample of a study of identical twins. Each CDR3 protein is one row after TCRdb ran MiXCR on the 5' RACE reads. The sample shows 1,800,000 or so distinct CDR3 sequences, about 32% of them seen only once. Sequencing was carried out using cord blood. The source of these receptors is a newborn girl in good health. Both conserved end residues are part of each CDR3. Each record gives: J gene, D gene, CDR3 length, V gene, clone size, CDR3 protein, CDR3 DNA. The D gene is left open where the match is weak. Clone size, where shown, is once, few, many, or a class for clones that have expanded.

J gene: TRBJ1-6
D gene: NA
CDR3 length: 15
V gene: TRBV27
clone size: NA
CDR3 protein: CASSLDRYYNSPLHF
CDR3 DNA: TGTGCCAGCAGTTTGGACAGATACTATAATTCACCCCTCCACTTT

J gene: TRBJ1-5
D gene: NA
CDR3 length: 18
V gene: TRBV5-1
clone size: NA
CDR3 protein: CASSYLPLTGSSGQPQHF
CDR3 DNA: TGCGCCAGCAGCTACTTACCATTAACAGGGAGTAGCGGTCAGCCCCAGCATTTT

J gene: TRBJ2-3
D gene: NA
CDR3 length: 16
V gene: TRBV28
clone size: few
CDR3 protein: CASSLNKAGRADTQYF
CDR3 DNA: TGTGCCAGCAGTTTAAATAAGGCAGGAAGGGCAGATACGCAGTATTTT

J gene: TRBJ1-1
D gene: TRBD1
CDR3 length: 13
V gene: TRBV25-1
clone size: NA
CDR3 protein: CASSEYGTAEAFF
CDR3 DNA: TGTGCCAGCAGTGAATATGGGACAGCCGAAGCTTTCTTT

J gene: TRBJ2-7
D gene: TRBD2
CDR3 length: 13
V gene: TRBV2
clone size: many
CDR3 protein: CASIGLATYEQYF
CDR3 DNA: TGTGCCAGCATAGGACTAGCCACCTACGAGCAGTACTTC

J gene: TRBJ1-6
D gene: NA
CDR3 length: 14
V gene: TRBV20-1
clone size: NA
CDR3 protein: CSARETVYNSPLHF
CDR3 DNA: TGCAGTGCTAGAGAAACGGTCTATAATTCACCCCTCCACTTT

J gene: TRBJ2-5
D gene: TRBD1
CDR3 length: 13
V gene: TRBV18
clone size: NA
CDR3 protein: CVSSPGQKETQYF
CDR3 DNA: TGTGTCAGCTCACCGGGACAGAAAGAGACCCAGTACTTC

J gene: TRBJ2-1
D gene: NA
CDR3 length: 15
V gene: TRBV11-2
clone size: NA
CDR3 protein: CASSPPGERYNEQFF
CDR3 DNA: TGTGCCAGCAGCCCTCCGGGGGAGAGGTATAATGAGCAGTTCTTC

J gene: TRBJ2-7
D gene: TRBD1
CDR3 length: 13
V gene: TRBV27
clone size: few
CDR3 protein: CASSSLDRYEQYF
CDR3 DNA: TGTGCCAGCAGTTCCCTGGACAGGTACGAGCAGTACTTC

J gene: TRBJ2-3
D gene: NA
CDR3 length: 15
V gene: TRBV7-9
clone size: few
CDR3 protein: CASSSRLVGTDTQYF
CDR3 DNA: TGTGCCAGCAGCTCCCGACTAGTTGGCACAGATACGCAGTATTTT

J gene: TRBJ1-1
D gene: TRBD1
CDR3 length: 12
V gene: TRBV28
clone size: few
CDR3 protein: CASRTTGERAFF
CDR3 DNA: TGTGCCAGCAGAACCACAGGGGAGCGAGCTTTCTTT

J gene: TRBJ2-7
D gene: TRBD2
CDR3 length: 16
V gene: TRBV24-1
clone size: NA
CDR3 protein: CATSAGGLAGKNEQYF
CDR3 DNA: TGTGCCACCAGTGCTGGGGGACTAGCGGGGAAGAATGAGCAGTACTTC

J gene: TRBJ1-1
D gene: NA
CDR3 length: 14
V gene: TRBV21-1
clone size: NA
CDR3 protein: CASSKGRVNTEAFF
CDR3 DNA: TGTGCCAGCAGCAAGGGCAGGGTGAACACTGAAGCTTTCTTT

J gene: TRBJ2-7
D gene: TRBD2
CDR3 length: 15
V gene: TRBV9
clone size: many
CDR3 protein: CASSGPPGLEYEQYF
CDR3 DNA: TGTGCCAGCAGCGGGCCCCCGGGACTAGAGTACGAGCAGTACTTC

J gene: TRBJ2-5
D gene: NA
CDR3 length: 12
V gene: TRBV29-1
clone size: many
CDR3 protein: CSVAAGAETQYF
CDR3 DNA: TGCAGCGTTGCGGCAGGGGCAGAGACCCAGTACTTC

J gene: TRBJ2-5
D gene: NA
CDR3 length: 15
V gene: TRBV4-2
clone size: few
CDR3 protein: CASSQDRLRQETQYF
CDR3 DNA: TGTGCCAGCAGCCAAGATCGTTTAAGACAAGAGACCCAGTACTTC